This passage covers 28 T cell receptor beta chains from one sample sequenced in a study of CD8+ T cells in alopecia areata. Extracted RNA was reverse transcribed, and the resulting cDNA served as sequencing template. Sequenced by immunoSEQ multiplex PCR; TCRdb stores in-frame clones only, minus some. Of approximately 100,000 clones listed, about nine tenths are singletons. Treatment meaning: oral pan-JAK inhibitor, 5-10 mg twice daily. Specimen: CD8+ T cells sorted from blood, collected between weeks 30 and 35, from a patient treated with tofacitinib. The receptors were sampled from a human donor with alopecia areata.

This clone was found once. Distinct nucleotide sequences in the sample also encode this CDR3. The chain recombines TRBV9 with TRBJ1-2; unclear D gene. Germline-derived CDR1 and CDR2 are SGDLS and YYNGEE. The CDR3 is 11 residues long. V dropped 3 bases and J dropped 6 bases, with 6 bases sitting between them. CDR3 residues: CASSARDGYTF. CDR3 bases: TGTGCCAGCAGCGCCCGAGATGGCTACACCTTC. Using reference TRBV9 and TRBJ1-2 for the parts outside the CDR3, the full variable domain is DSGVTQTPKHLITATGQRVTLRCSPRSGDLSVYWYQQSLDQGLQFLIQYYNGEERAKGNILERFSAQQFPDLHSELNLSSLELGDSALYFCASSARDGYTFGSGTRLTVV.

The chain combines TRBV27 with TRBJ2-3, with D unresolved. Per the germline V gene, CDR1 is MNHEY and CDR2 is SMNVEV (reference sequence). Trimming shortened V by 3 bases and J by 4 bases, and 14 bases separated the two germline ends. This CDR3 has 15 amino acids. The CDR3, as DNA: TGTGCCAGCAGTTTCGGACCCAAACCCCCAGATACGCAGTATTTT. Translated, it gives CASSFGPKPPDTQYF.

Written as DNA, the CDR3 is TGCAGCGTTCCCGGGACAGGGGGCGTGTACGAGCAGTACTTC. Its translation is CSVPGTGGVYEQYF. The V call is TRBV29-1, the J call TRBJ2-7; TRBD1 agrees at 12 bases. This CDR3 spans 14 amino acids. Germline loops: CDR1 SQVTM, CDR2 ANQGSEA. V dropped 5 bases and J dropped 4; count of bases not matched to a gene: 6.

V and J are TRBV30 and TRBJ2-7; 15 bases are shared with TRBD2. Trimming removed 1 base from V and 5 bases from J; junction bases left unmatched: 9. CDR1 GTSNPN and CDR2 SVGIG come from the germline V gene (reference sequence). The CDR3 runs to 17 residues. Here the CDR3 DNA reads TGTGCCTGGAGTGGGACTAGCGGGAGGGCCCTAGCCGACGAGCAGTACTTC. It yields the protein CAWSGTSGRALADEQYF.

The chain joins TRBV5-4 to TRBJ2-2; no firm D call. Germline CDR1 reads SGHNT; CDR2 reads YYREEE (reference sequence). The CDR3 covers 12 residues. Trimming removed 0 bases from V and 6 bases from J, with 3 bases in between. CDR3 nucleotides: TGTGCCAGCAGCTTGGTATCCGGGGAGCTGTTTTTT. Amino acids: CASSLVSGELFF. The full variable domain, completed using reference TRBV5-4 and TRBJ2-2, is ETGVTQSPTHLIKTRGQQVTLRCSSQSGHNTVSWYQQALGQGPQFIFQYYREEENGRGNFPPRFSGLQFPNYSSELNVNALELDDSALYLCASSLVSGELFFGEGSRLTVL.

The chain joins TRBV6-1 to TRBJ2-7, with 7 positions matching TRBD1. The V segment lost 2 bases and the J segment 7 bases; nucleotides outside the gene matches: 2. CDR3 length: 12 amino acids. Per germline, CDR1 MNHNS and CDR2 SASEGT. CDR3 sequence (DNA): TGTGCCAGCAGTGAAACAGGGGCTGAGCAGTACTTC. Translated, it gives CASSETGAEQYF.

The CDR3 coding sequence is TGTGCCAGCAGTGACAAGAGGCAGGGGCGGGGGTCCTACGAGCAGTACTTC. It encodes CASSDKRQGRGSYEQYF. This rearrangement joins TRBV25-1 to TRBJ2-7; maybe TRBD2 (7 bases). Looked up from germline, CDR1 is MGHDK and CDR2 is SYGVNS. V dropped 3 bases and J dropped 1 base, with 19 bases sitting between them. The CDR3 contains 17 residues.

The V gene is TRBV4-1, the J gene TRBJ2-7; TRBD1 agrees at 9 bases. The CDR3 contains 15 residues. Germline V gives CDR1 MGHRA, CDR2 YSYEKL. Germline trimming cut 4 bases from V and 4 bases from J; bases unmatched to any gene: 8. CDR3 nucleotides: TGCGCCAGCAGCCGAGGAGACAGGGGGTCGTACGAGCAGTACTTC. Protein product: CASSRGDRGSYEQYF.

This clone was seen more than once but under ten times. This rearrangement joins TRBV6-5 to TRBJ1-5; D is unclear. With 4 bases removed from V and 11 bases from J, the gap between germline ends came to 12 bases. This CDR3 is built from 12 residues. The germline CDR1 and CDR2 sequences are MNHEY and SVGAGI. The CDR3 loop is CASSSHLGTQHF. The CDR3 nucleotides read TGTGCCAGCAGTTCCCACCTGGGGACCCAGCATTTT.

This sequence joins TRBV7-3 and TRBJ2-1; unclear D gene. The germline V gene has CDR1 SGHTA and CDR2 FQGTGA. The CDR3 spans 12 residues. V lost 4 bases to trimming and J lost 8 bases, with 9 bases between them. This CDR3 reads CASSSGGDEQFF. In nucleotides, the CDR3 is TGTGCCAGCAGCTCCGGCGGAGATGAGCAGTTCTTC.

A note on this clone: Its ends do not fully match the called genes, so a read error is possible. The genes are TRBV25-1 and TRBJ2-5; D is undetermined. CDR3 size: 15 residues. Germline assignment: CDR1 MGHDK and CDR2 SYGVNS. The CDR3 sequence: CPSSGQVVGQETQYF. CDR3 bases: TGTCCCAGCAGTGGGCAGGTGGTTGGACAAGAGACCCAGTACTTC.

V gene TRBV27 combines with J gene TRBJ1-3; D ambiguous. Trimming took 6 bases from V and 2 from J, leaving 5 bases between them. The germline CDR1 and CDR2 sequences are MNHEY and SMNVEV (reference sequence). This CDR3 has 12 amino acids. This chain's CDR3 is CASSKPGNTIYF. For the CDR3, the DNA is TGTGCCAGCAGCAAACCTGGAAACACCATATATTTT.

The genes are TRBV27 and TRBJ2-2; the D gene could be TRBD1 or TRBD2 (5 bases each). V shed 6 bases and J shed 8 bases, with 19 bases lying between them. Per germline, CDR1 MNHEY and CDR2 SMNVEV (reference sequence). CDR3 length: 15 amino acids. The chain's CDR3 is CASSPGTPGWGELFF. The CDR3 coding sequence is TGTGCCAGCAGCCCGGGGACCCCTGGGTGGGGGGAGCTGTTTTTT.

The sample holds one count of this clone. V and J are TRBV7-9 and TRBJ2-1, with 7 bases aligning to TRBD2. Germline CDR1 reads SEHNR; CDR2 reads FQNEAQ (reference sequence). Unmatched junction bases numbered 14, after V lost 4 bases and J lost 5 bases. The CDR3 is 17 residues long. The CDR3 here is CASSSSKLAVLHNEQFF. The CDR3 DNA sequence: TGTGCCAGCAGCTCGTCAAAGCTAGCGGTTCTCCACAATGAGCAGTTCTTC.

V is TRBV14 and J is TRBJ2-7; D not certain. Germline CDR1 reads SGHDN; CDR2 reads FVKESK. The CDR3 sequence is 15 residues long. The V and J ends lost 4 bases and 2 bases respectively, with 15 bases between them. The CDR3 is CASSPNTESTYEQYF. The CDR3 DNA reads TGTGCCAGCAGCCCCAACACGGAATCTACCTACGAGCAGTACTTC.

The chain joins TRBV5-1 to TRBJ2-3; D remains ambiguous. V dropped 1 base and J dropped 0 bases, with 9 bases sitting between them. The germline CDR1 and CDR2 sequences are SGHRS and YFSETQ. This CDR3 contains 15 residues. The CDR3 nucleotides read TGCGCCAGCAGCTTGTATCGGAAAAGCACAGATACGCAGTATTTT. Protein: CASSLYRKSTDTQYF.

V gene TRBV7-9 combines with J gene TRBJ2-1; 7 positions agree with TRBD2. J was trimmed by 4 bases and V by 5 bases; bases with no gene match: 17. Germline CDR1 and CDR2: SEHNR and FQNEAQ (reference sequence). The CDR3 contains 18 residues. The CDR3 reads CASSPPAGQSQRYNEQFF. DNA for the CDR3: TGTGCCAGCAGCCCTCCAGCGGGGCAATCCCAGAGATACAATGAGCAGTTCTTC.

This chain links TRBV7-6 with TRBJ2-7; TRBD1 matches at 7 bases. Germline V gene sequence: CDR1 SGHVS, CDR2 FNYEAQ. The CDR3 covers 12 residues. The junction had 1 base not matched to a gene; V was cut back by 1 base and J by 7 bases. In DNA form, the CDR3 reads TGTGCCAGCAGCTTAGTGGGACAGGAGCAGTACTTC. It is translated as CASSLVGQEQYF.

For this clone: At the DNA level, this CDR3 is encoded by other sequences in the same sample as well. The chain employs TRBV9 and TRBJ1-1; the D gene is possibly TRBD1 (6 bases). The CDR3 runs 11 residues. The V gene's germline CDR1 is SGDLS and CDR2 YYNGEE. V lost 3 bases to trimming and J lost 8 bases, with 8 bases between them. The CDR3 DNA follows: TGTGCCAGCAGCGCGGGGACAGAAGCTTTCTTT. Amino acids: CASSAGTEAFF.

V and J are TRBV5-1 and TRBJ1-4; 8 positions agree with TRBD1. Losses at the gene ends were 4 bases for V and 5 bases for J; bases not matched to a gene: 7. The CDR3 loop spans 15 amino acids. CDR1 is SGHRS, CDR2 YFSETQ, per germline. The CDR3 bases are TGCGCCAGCAGCACTGGACAGGGAGCAAATGAAAAACTGTTTTTT. Translation gives CASSTGQGANEKLFF.

The gene calls are TRBV27 and TRBJ2-3; D is unresolved. Between the trimmed V and J ends, which lost 4 bases and 4 bases, there was a span of 9 bases. CDR3 length: 13 residues. Germline lookup yields CDR1 MNHEY and CDR2 SMNVEV (reference sequence). CDR3 sequence: CASSSPGSDTQYF. The CDR3, as DNA: TGTGCCAGCAGTTCCCCCGGTTCAGATACGCAGTATTTT.

CDR3 DNA sequence: TGTGCCAGCTTGGACAGGGATTCCTATAATTCACCCCTCCACTTT. This sequence encodes CASLDRDSYNSPLHF. The rearrangement uses TRBV2 and TRBJ1-6, with 8 bases lining up with TRBD1. The CDR3 is 15 amino acids. V shed 8 bases, J shed 1 base, and the junction held 4 bases outside the gene matches. The germline CDR1 and CDR2 sequences are SNHLY and FYNNEI.

This chain joins TRBV6-6 and TRBJ1-1, with TRBD1 matching 7 bases. From germline, CDR1 is MNHNY and CDR2 SVGAGI (reference sequence). The CDR3 loop spans 15 amino acids. With V trimmed by 3 bases and J by 3 bases, 7 bases remained unmatched. CDR3 amino acids: CASSYLQGRDTEAFF. CDR3 in DNA: TGTGCCAGCAGTTATCTACAGGGGAGGGACACTGAAGCTTTCTTT.

V and J are TRBV27 and TRBJ1-1; 7 bases map to TRBD1. Germline V CDR1 and CDR2: MNHEY, SMNVEV (reference sequence). CDR3 size: 17 residues. Trimming cost V 4 bases and J 4 bases; bases outside gene matches: 15. CDR3 region: CASSYSAPGGTVTEAFF. The DNA for the CDR3 is TGTGCCAGCAGTTACTCCGCCCCGGGGGGGACAGTCACTGAAGCTTTCTTT.

The chain has TRBV7-9 and TRBJ2-5; TRBD2 is a possible D gene (6 bases). The CDR3 covers 14 residues. V shed 5 bases and J shed 5 bases, with 15 bases lying between them. The germline CDR1 and CDR2 sequences are SEHNR and FQNEAQ (reference sequence). This CDR3 is CASSPRGAGETQYF. The CDR3, as DNA: TGTGCCAGCAGCCCCCGGGGCGCGGGGGAGACCCAGTACTTC.

This chain joins TRBV7-9 and TRBJ2-3; D remains unclear. The germline V and J ends were trimmed by 4 bases and 2 bases, with 7 bases remaining between them. CDR3 size: 13 residues. Germline CDR1 is SEHNR and CDR2 is FQNEAQ (reference sequence). The CDR3 spells CASSSRTTDTQYF. The DNA for the CDR3 is TGTGCCAGCAGCTCCCGAACCACAGATACGCAGTATTTT.

The chain uses TRBV6-5 and TRBJ2-5, with TRBD1 as a possible D gene (5 bases). CDR1 MNHEY and CDR2 SVGAGI come from the germline V gene. The CDR3 covers 15 residues. V lost 5 bases and J lost 2, with 15 bases in between. The CDR3 nucleotides read TGTGCCAGCAGTCTACAGGACCCCCCGCAAGAGACCCAGTACTTC. Protein sequence: CASSLQDPPQETQYF.

This clone was recorded once. Written as DNA, the CDR3 is TGTGCCAGCAGCTTGGTGGCTAGCGGATGGGGGGAGACCCAGTACTTC. Translated: CASSLVASGWGETQYF. The chain carries TRBV5-6 and TRBJ2-5; TRBD2 aligns across 7 bases. The V gene's germline CDR1 is SGHDT and CDR2 YYEEEE. V lost 0 bases and J lost 5; bases outside the gene matches: 10. The length of the CDR3 is 16 residues. The full variable domain, in which reference TRBV5-6 and TRBJ2-5 provide the parts outside the CDR3, is DAGVTQSPTHLIKTRGQQVTLRCSPKSGHDTVSWYQQALGQGPQFIFQYYEEEERQRGNFPDRFSGHQFPNYSSELNVNALLLGDSALYLCASSLVASGWGETQYFGPGTRLLVL.